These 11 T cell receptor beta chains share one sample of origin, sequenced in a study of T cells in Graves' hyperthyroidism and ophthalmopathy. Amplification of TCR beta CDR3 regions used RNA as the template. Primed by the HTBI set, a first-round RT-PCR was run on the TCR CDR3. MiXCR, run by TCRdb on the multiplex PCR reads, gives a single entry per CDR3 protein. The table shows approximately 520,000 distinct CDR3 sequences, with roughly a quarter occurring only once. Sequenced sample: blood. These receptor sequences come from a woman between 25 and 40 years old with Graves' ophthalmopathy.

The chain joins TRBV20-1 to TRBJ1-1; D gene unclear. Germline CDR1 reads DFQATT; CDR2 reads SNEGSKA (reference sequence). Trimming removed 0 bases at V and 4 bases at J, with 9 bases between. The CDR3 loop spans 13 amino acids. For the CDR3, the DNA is TGCAGTGCTAGAGATGACCGGGGCACTGAAGCTTTCTTT. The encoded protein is CSARDDRGTEAFF.

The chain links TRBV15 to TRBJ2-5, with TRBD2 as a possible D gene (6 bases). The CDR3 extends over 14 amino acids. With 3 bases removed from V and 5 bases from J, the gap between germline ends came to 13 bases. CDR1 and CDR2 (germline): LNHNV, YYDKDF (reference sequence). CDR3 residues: CATSSWDSGETQYF. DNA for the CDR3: TGTGCCACCAGCAGCTGGGACTCTGGCGAGACCCAGTACTTC.

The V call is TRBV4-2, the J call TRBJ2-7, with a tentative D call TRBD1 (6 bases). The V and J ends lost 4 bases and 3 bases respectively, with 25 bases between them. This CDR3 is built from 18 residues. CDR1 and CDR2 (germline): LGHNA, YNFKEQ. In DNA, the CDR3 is TGTGCCAGCAGCCTGCAAGGGGATACAGGACAGATACACTACGAGCAGTACTTC. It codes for CASSLQGDTGQIHYEQYF.

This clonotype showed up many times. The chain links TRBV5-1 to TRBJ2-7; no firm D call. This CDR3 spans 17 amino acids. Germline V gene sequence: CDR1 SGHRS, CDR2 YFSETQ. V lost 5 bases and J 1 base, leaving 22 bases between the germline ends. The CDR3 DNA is TGCGCCAGCAGTCGCGAATTGAAGGGAATCGATTCCTACGAGCAGTACTTC. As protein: CASSRELKGIDSYEQYF.

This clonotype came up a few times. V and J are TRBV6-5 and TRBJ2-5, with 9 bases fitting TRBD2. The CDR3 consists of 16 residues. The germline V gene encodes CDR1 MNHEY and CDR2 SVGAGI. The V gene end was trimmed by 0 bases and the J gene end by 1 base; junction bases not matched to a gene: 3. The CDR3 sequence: CASSYSQLAGQETQYF. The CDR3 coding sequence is TGTGCCAGCAGTTACTCGCAACTAGCGGGCCAAGAGACCCAGTACTTC.

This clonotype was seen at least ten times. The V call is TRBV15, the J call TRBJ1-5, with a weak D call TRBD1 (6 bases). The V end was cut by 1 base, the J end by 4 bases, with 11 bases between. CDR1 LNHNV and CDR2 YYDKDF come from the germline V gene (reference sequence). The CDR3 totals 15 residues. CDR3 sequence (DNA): TGTGCCACCAGCAGAGTGATAGGGGGAAATCAGCCCCAGCATTTT. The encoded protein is CATSRVIGGNQPQHF.

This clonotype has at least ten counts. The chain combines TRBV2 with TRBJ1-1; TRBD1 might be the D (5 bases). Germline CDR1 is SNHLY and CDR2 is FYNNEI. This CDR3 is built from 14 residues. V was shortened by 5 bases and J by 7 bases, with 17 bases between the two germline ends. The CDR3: CASSFLRDGNEAFF. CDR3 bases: TGTGCCAGCAGTTTTCTCCGGGACGGCAATGAAGCTTTCTTT.

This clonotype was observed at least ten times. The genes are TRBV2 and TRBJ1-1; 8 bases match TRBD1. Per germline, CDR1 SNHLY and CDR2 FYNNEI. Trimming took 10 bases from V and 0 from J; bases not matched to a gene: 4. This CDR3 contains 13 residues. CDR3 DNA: TGTGCCACCCAGGGACAGGTGAACACTGAAGCTTTCTTT. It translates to CATQGQVNTEAFF.

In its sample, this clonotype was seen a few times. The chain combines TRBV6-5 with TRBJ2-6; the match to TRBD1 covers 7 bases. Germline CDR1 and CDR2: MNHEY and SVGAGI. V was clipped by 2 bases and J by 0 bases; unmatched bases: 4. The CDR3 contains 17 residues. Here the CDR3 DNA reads TGTGCCAGCAGTTACAGGGGGCCTTTCTCTGGGGCCAACGTCCTGACTTTC. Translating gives CASSYRGPFSGANVLTF.

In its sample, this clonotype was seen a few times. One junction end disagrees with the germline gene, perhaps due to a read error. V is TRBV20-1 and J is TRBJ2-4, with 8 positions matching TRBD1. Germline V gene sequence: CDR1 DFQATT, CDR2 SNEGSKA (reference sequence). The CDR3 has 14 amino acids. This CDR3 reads CSARGWTGKNIKYF. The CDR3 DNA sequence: TGCAGTGCTAGGGGATGGACAGGGAAAAACATTAAGTACTTC.

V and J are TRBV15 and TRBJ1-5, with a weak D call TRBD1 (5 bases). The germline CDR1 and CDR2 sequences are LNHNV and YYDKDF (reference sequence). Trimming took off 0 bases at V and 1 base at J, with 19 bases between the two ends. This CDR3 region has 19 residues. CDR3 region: CATSRDRSSRDGSNQPQHF. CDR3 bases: TGTGCCACCAGCAGAGATCGTTCAAGCAGGGATGGAAGCAATCAGCCCCAGCATTTT.